Following are 3 T cell receptor beta chains from one sample sequenced in a study of blood T cell repertoires in COVID-19. The method was immunoSEQ multiplex PCR; TCRdb's version includes in-frame clones alone and lacks a portion of them. The profile shows tens of thousands of clones, 79% of them singletons. Sample: peripheral blood. Source of these receptors: a man aged 55 to 70 with acute or convalescent COVID-19.

The CDR3 DNA reads TGTGCCAGCAGGCAGGGGGCCTACGAGCAGTACTTC. Translation: CASRQGAYEQYF. The chain links TRBV28 to TRBJ2-7; 7 bases map to TRBD1. V lost 6 bases to trimming and J lost 2 bases; unmatched junction nucleotides: 1. The germline V gene has CDR1 MDHEN and CDR2 SYDVKM. This CDR3 has 12 residues.

This chain connects TRBV30 to TRBJ2-3; D is possibly TRBD1 (6 bases). CDR3 size: 18 residues. Trimming stripped 2 bases from V and 0 bases from J, with 21 bases between. Germline-derived CDR1 and CDR2 are GTSNPN and SVGIG (reference sequence). The CDR3 protein is CAWSPLPWTVSSTDTQYF. The CDR3 coding sequence is TGTGCCTGGAGTCCCCTCCCCTGGACAGTCTCTAGCACAGATACGCAGTATTTT.

The genes are TRBV7-9 and TRBJ1-4, with TRBD1 matching over 10 bases. Germline V gene data show CDR1 as SEHNR and CDR2 as FQNEAQ (reference sequence). V lost 3 bases and J lost 7; bases outside the gene matches: 2. This CDR3 has 14 amino acids. The CDR3 loop reads CASSLGTGVEKLFF. CDR3 bases: TGTGCCAGCAGCTTGGGGACAGGGGTTGAAAAACTGTTTTTT.